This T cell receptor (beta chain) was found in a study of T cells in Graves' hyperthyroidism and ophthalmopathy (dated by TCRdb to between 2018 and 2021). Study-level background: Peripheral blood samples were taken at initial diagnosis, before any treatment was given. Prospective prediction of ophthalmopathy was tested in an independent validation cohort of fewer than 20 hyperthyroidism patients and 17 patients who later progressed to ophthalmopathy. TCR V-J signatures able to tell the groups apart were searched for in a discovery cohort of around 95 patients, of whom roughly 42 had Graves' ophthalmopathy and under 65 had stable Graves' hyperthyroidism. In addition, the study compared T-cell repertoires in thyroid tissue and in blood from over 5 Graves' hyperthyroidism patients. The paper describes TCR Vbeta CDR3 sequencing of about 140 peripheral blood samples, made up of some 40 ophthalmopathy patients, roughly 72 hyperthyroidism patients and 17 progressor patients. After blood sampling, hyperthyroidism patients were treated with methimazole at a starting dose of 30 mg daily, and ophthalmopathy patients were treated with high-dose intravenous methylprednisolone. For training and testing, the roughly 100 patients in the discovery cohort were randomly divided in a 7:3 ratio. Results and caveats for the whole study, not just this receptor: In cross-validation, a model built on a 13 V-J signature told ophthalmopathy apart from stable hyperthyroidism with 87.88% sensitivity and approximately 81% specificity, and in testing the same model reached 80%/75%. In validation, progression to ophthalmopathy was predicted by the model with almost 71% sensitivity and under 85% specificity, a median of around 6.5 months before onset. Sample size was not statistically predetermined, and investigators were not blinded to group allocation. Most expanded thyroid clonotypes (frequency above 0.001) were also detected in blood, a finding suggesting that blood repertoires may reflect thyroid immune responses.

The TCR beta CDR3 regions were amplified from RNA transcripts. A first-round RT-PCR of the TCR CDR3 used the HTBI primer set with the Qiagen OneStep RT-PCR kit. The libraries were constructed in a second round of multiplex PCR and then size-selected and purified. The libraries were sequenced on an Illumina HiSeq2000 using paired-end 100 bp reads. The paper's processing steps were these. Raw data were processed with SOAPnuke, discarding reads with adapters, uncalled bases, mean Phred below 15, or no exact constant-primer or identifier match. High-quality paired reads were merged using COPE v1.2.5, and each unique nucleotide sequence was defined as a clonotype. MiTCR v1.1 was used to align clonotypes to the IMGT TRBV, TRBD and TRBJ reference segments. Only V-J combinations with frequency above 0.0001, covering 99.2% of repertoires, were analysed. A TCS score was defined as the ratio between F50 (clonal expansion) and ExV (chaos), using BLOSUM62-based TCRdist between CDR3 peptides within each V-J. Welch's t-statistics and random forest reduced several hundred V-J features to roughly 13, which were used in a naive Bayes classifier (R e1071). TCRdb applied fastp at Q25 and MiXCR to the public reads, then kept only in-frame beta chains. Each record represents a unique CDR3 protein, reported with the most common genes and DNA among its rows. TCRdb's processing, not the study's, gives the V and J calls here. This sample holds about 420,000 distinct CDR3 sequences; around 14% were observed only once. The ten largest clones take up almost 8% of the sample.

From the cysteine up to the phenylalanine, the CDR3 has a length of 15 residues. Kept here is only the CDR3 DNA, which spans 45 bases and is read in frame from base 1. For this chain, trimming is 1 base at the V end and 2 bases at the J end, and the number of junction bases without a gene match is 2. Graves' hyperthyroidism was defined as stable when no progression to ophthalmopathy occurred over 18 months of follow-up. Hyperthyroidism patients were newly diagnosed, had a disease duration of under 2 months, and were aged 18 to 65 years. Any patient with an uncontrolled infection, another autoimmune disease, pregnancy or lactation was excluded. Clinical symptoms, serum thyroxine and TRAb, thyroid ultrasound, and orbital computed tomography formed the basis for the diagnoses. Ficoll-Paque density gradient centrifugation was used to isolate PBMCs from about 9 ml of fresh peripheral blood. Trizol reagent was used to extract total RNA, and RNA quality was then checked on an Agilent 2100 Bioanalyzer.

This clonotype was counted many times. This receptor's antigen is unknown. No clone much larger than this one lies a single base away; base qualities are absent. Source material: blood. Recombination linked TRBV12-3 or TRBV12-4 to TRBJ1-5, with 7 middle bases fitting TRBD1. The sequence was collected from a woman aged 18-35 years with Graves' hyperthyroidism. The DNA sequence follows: TGTGCCAGCAGTTTAGGGACAGGCGGCAATCAGCCCCAGCATTTT. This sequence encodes CASSLGTGGNQPQHF.